This note documents a single T cell receptor beta chain sequence. The specificity of this receptor is unknown. There are no base qualities to consult, and no much larger clone falls within one base. The sample comes from a study of blood T cells in healthy people across ages (dated by TCRdb to 2014 to 2015). A note on the overall study: In model experiments, template switching captured roughly one uniquely barcoded TCR beta cDNA molecule for every two T cells. Using deep sequencing normalized with unique cDNA molecular identifiers, the study measured how TCR beta repertoire diversity changes with age. The donors were split into four age groups: young (average around 15 years), middle-aged (roughly 39), aged (about 56) and long-lived (approximately 80). Donors of different ages were randomly distributed across sequencing lanes to avoid experimental bias. For two donors (one aged 18 to 30 and one aged 80 or older), the study analyzed two additional independent replicas of 1 million unique cDNA reads from the same blood draw. Results the study describes overall, beyond this receptor: Compared with the aged group, the long-lived group had more naive CD4+ T cells, fewer expanded clones and increased TCR diversity, suggesting age selection. Observed TCR beta diversity per million T cells fell roughly linearly with age, and a significant reduction was already apparent by age about 38. Bulk unsorted PBMC profiling prevented conclusive comparison of naive and antigen-experienced compartments. The CMV infection status of donors was not known, potentially confounding age-related changes in expanded clonotypes. A strong correlation was found between observed TCR beta diversity and the percentage of naive T cells measured by flow cytometry. Total diversity estimates from one million sequenced T cells were considered lower bounds and underestimates.

Libraries were built with 5' RACE. The sequencing machine was an Illumina HiSeq 2500. A second PCR of about 7 to 12 cycles was run with a J-beta primer mix and a sample-barcoded 5' primer. A unique molecular identifier was introduced onto each TCR beta cDNA molecule by a template-switch 5' adaptor carrying 12 random nucleotides. Each sample yielded at least 2.5 million CDR3-containing paired-end reads. The Mint cDNA synthesis kit, primed by a TRBC-specific oligonucleotide, was used to synthesize first-strand cDNA from all RNA. Following uracil-DNA glycosylase treatment, a first 18-cycle PCR with universal primers M1SS and BC2_uni_R was performed on all cDNA. As for the authors' bioinformatics: Normalization of each sample was performed by random selection of 1 million high-quality reads, each carrying a distinct molecular identifier. Reads with shared molecular identifiers were discarded instead of being binned into consensus sequences. MiTCR, set to a Q25 quality threshold and the strictest error-elimination algorithm, was used for CDR3 identification, clonotype clustering and error correction. A nonparametric unseen species model with Euler transformation was used to estimate lower-bound total TCR beta diversity. TCRdb reprocessed the public reads (quality trimming at Q25 with fastp, clone calling with MiXCR) and kept in-frame beta chains. Records with the same CDR3 protein are collapsed into one entry carrying the most frequent genes and DNA. TCRdb assigned the V and J calls; the authors' analysis was not used. The sample records approximately 800,000 distinct CDR3 sequences, 62% of which are singletons. Roughly 26% of the sample is taken by the ten largest.

Germline trimming: 4 bases from V, 0 bases from J; junction bases outside gene matches: 9. CDR1 and CDR2, per the germline V gene, are LGHNA and YNFKEQ. The CDR3 runs 18 residues from the cysteine to the phenylalanine. The entry retains the CDR3 DNA only, 54 bases that are in frame from base 1. The donors were 40 or so Caucasian individuals from Russia, aged roughly 6 to 100 years, who were systemically healthy. Each donor gave 8 to 10 milliliters of peripheral blood, drawn into EDTA-treated Vacutainer tubes. Ficoll-Paque density-gradient centrifugation was used to isolate PBMCs, with at least 7 million per sample. Total RNA was extracted from PBMCs with Trizol reagent, with at least 5 micrograms obtained per sample. Naive CD45RAhigh/CD27high T cell percentages were measured by flow cytometry on a PBMC aliquot from every donor.

The rearrangement combines TRBV4-2 with TRBJ2-7; 13 central bases correspond to TRBD2. The TCR sequence derives from a man aged 25-45 years in good health. The sample taken for sequencing was blood. The CDR3 protein is CASSRPGTSGKGSYEQYF. The nucleotide sequence is given as TGTGCCAGCAGCCGTCCGGGGACTAGCGGGAAAGGCTCCTACGAGCAGTACTTC.